This T cell receptor (beta chain) emerged from a study of T cell changes during pregnancy in multiple sclerosis. CDR3 length: 15 residues. Germline-derived CDR1 and CDR2 are MNHEY and SMNVEV (reference sequence). V lost 7 bases and J 0 bases, leaving 15 bases between the germline ends. Profiling relied on immunoSEQ multiplex PCR, and the TCRdb table lists in-frame clones only, not all of them. The sample includes 55,000 to 70,000 clones, about nine tenths of them seen just once. This clone was picked up one time. This receptor was taken from a female donor with multiple sclerosis, enrolled in a pregnancy study. J is TRBJ1-2 and V is TRBV27; D is undetermined. Sequences were derived from CD4+ T cells from peripheral blood mononuclear cells, sampled after pregnancy. CDR3 nucleotides: TGTGCCAGCACGACTAGGGCAGAGTCTAACTATGGCTACACCTTC. This sequence encodes CASTTRAESNYGYTF.